Each of the 30 T cell receptor beta chains below was sequenced from the same sample in a study of patients and donors after allogeneic stem cell transplantation. Using its own MiXCR run on the RT-PCR reads, TCRdb lists one record per CDR3 protein. The sample gives over 350,000 distinct CDR3 sequences, 15% to 20% of which show up once; 7.2% is in the top ten. Input material: blood, either unsorted or a sorted T cell fraction (not recorded which). The receptors stem from a human donor who was either an allogeneic HSCT recipient or a stem cell or donor lymphocyte infusion donor (not recorded which). It is not recorded whose cells these are; they may come from a transplant donor.

The gene calls are TRBV13 and TRBJ2-1; 8 positions agree with TRBD2. CDR3 length: 15 residues. Trimming removed 5 bases from V and 9 bases from J; junction bases left unmatched: 12. Germline V gives CDR1 PRHDT, CDR2 FYEKMQ (reference sequence). The DNA of the CDR3 is TGTGCCAGCAGCCCCGTGTTCGAACGGGAGGGTGAGCAGTTCTTC. Translating it yields CASSPVFEREGEQFF.

Only a few counts were recorded for this clonotype. This chain uses TRBV20-1 with TRBJ2-7; 7 nucleotides agree with TRBD1. The ends lost 6 bases at V and 3 bases at J; junction bases unmatched: 17. The CDR3 is 16 residues long. The V gene's germline CDR1 is DFQATT and CDR2 SNEGSKA (reference sequence). CDR3 nucleotides: TGCAGTGCCCTTTCGGGACAGAGCTCTTCCATCTACGAGCAGTACTTC. As protein: CSALSGQSSSIYEQYF.

Comments on this clonotype: The junction does not match germline at one end; this may be a read error. V is TRBV4-2 and J is TRBJ2-3; 9 bases align to TRBD2. This CDR3 region has 14 residues. Germline V lookup: CDR1 LGHNA, CDR2 YNFKEQ. In DNA form, the CDR3 reads TGTGCCAGCGGCCAAGGGGGACTAGCCCATACGCAGTATTTT. Protein: CASGQGGLAHTQYF.

This chain joins TRBV5-1 and TRBJ1-1; a possible D gene is TRBD1 (6 bases). Germline V gives CDR1 SGHRS, CDR2 YFSETQ. CDR3 size: 18 residues. The V end was cut by 2 bases, the J end by 2 bases, with 22 bases between. CDR3 DNA: TGCGCCAGCAGCTTCCAAAGGGGGGGAGCCGACAGAAACACTGAAGCTTTCTTT. This encodes CASSFQRGGADRNTEAFF. Full variable domain (missing parts from reference TRBV5-1 and TRBJ1-1): KAGVTQTPRYLIKTRGQQVTLSCSPISGHRSVSWYQQTPGQGLQFLFEYFSETQRNKGNFPGRFSGRQFSNSRSEMNVSTLELGDSALYLCASSFQRGGADRNTEAFFGQGTRLTVV.

This sequence joins TRBV7-9 and TRBJ1-2, with D perhaps TRBD1 (5 bases). The ends were cut back, 6 bases at V and 3 bases at J, with 14 bases in the middle. The CDR3 runs 14 residues. Germline V CDR1 and CDR2: SEHNR, FQNEAQ (reference sequence). Written as DNA, the CDR3 is TGTGCCAGCAGTCATGGGACGGAGGACTATGGCTACACCTTC. Protein product: CASSHGTEDYGYTF.

As to this clonotype: Because the CDR3's place on the DNA is in doubt, the DNA is left out and the CDR3 is given as listed by TCRdb. The chain couples TRBV12-3 or TRBV12-4 to TRBJ2-1; the table names TRBD2, a call not compared with the DNA. Inclusive of both ends, the CDR3 amounts to 15 amino acids. The CDR3 reads CASSSSTSGAREQFF.

The V call is TRBV4-3, the J call TRBJ2-3, with 7 nucleotides matching TRBD1. The CDR3 spans 15 residues. Germline CDR1 LGHNA, CDR2 YSLEER. The ends lost 0 bases at V and 7 bases at J; junction bases unmatched: 7. This chain's CDR3 is CASSQEDRVIHTQYF. The CDR3 DNA sequence: TGCGCCAGCAGCCAAGAAGACAGGGTTATCCATACGCAGTATTTT.

Details on this clonotype: At one boundary the junction diverges from the germline segment, which might be a read error. The rearrangement joins TRBV7-6 to TRBJ1-1; a weak D match, TRBD1 (5 bases). CDR3 size: 13 residues. Germline lookup yields CDR1 SGHVS and CDR2 FNYEAQ. The CDR3 DNA sequence: TGTGCCAGCAGCTTAGGACCTCTTGCCGGGACCTACTTT. Amino acids: CASSLGPLAGTYF.

This clonotype was seen only a few times. This chain uses TRBV5-1 with TRBJ2-7; 9 positions agree with TRBD2. V lost 4 bases, J lost 3 bases, and 5 bases stayed unmatched. CDR1 SGHRS and CDR2 YFSETQ come from the germline V gene. The CDR3 spans 14 residues. CDR3 sequence reads: CASSPTSGIYEQYF. In DNA, the CDR3 is TGCGCCAGCAGCCCGACTAGCGGCATCTACGAGCAGTACTTC.

This chain links TRBV11-2 with TRBJ2-5; tentative D call: TRBD2 (6 bases). V lost 1 base to trimming and J lost 3 bases, with 24 bases between them. CDR3 size: 19 residues. Germline V gene sequence: CDR1 SGHAT, CDR2 FQNNGV. CDR3 protein: CASSLVFGTHLVGKETQYF. For the CDR3, the DNA is TGTGCCAGCAGCTTAGTTTTCGGGACTCACCTGGTGGGAAAAGAGACCCAGTACTTC.

CDR3 sequence (DNA): TGTGCCAGTAGTAGCGGGCGAAGAAATAGCAATCAGCCCCAGCATTTT. Its protein product is CASSSGRRNSNQPQHF. This chain links TRBV19 with TRBJ1-5, with D unclear. The CDR3 spans 16 residues. V was clipped by 4 bases and J by 0 bases, with 13 bases between them. Germline CDR1 LNHDA, CDR2 SQIVND (reference sequence). Full variable domain (outside the CDR3, taken from reference TRBV19 and TRBJ1-5): DGGITQSPKYLFRKEGQNVTLSCEQNLNHDAMYWYRQDPGQGLRLIYYSQIVNDFQKGDIAEGYSVSREKKESFPLTVTSAQKNPTAFYLCASSSGRRNSNQPQHFGDGTRLSIL.

The chain couples TRBV7-2 to TRBJ1-2; D is unresolved. V shed 1 base and J shed 9 bases, with 9 bases lying between them. Per the germline V gene, CDR1 is SGHTA and CDR2 is FQGNSA. The CDR3 has 12 amino acids. The CDR3 region is CASSLERESYTF. In DNA, the CDR3 is TGTGCCAGCAGCTTAGAAAGGGAGAGCTACACCTTC.

This chain uses TRBV25-1 with TRBJ2-1; 9 bases fit TRBD2. V lost 5 bases and J lost 4; bases outside the gene matches: 9. This CDR3 has 16 amino acids. Per the germline V gene, CDR1 is MGHDK and CDR2 is SYGVNS. CDR3 protein: CASSPTSLAGYNEQFF. CDR3 sequence (DNA): TGTGCCAGCAGTCCGACTTCGCTAGCGGGATACAATGAGCAGTTCTTC.

The chain joins TRBV18 to TRBJ1-1; 7 nucleotides match TRBD1. Germline CDR1 KGHSH, CDR2 LQKENI. The trim removed 4 bases at V and 7 bases at J, leaving 12 bases unmatched. The CDR3 is 15 residues long. CDR3 sequence: CASSQLSQGVSEAFF. CDR3 coding DNA: TGTGCCAGCTCACAGCTCTCCCAGGGGGTGAGTGAAGCTTTCTTT.

V usage is TRBV6-2 or TRBV6-3 and J usage is TRBJ1-5; perhaps TRBD1 as D (6 bases). The V and J ends lost 6 bases and 0 bases respectively, with 15 bases between them. This CDR3 has 16 amino acids. Per the germline V gene, CDR1 is MNHEY and CDR2 is SVGEGT. CDR3 sequence: CASRTEGGLSNQPQHF. In nucleotides, the CDR3 is TGTGCCAGCAGGACTGAGGGGGGGCTTAGCAATCAGCCCCAGCATTTT.

This chain connects TRBV2 to TRBJ2-3; no firm D call. CDR1 and CDR2 (germline): SNHLY, FYNNEI. The CDR3 is 11 amino acids. The V end was cut by 8 bases, the J end by 2 bases, with 5 bases between. The CDR3 spells CASPLTDTQYF. DNA of the CDR3: TGTGCCAGCCCACTCACAGATACGCAGTATTTT.

V and J are TRBV18 and TRBJ2-1, with D unclear. The CDR3 has 15 amino acids. Deletions cut 4 bases from V and 0 bases from J, with 10 bases between. Per germline, CDR1 KGHSH and CDR2 LQKENI. The CDR3 reads CASSLTVSSYNEQFF. DNA for the CDR3: TGTGCCAGCTCACTGACTGTAAGCTCCTACAATGAGCAGTTCTTC.

The V and J genes are TRBV15 and TRBJ2-3; tentatively, D is TRBD1 (7 bases). CDR3 size: 15 residues. Germline loops: CDR1 LNHNV, CDR2 YYDKDF (reference sequence). Trimming stripped 5 bases from V and 1 base from J, with 13 bases between. CDR3 amino acids: CATSGGDRRTDTQYF. The CDR3 DNA follows: TGTGCCACCAGCGGAGGGGACAGACGCACAGATACGCAGTATTTT.

This clonotype was observed a few times. The rearrangement links TRBV11-2 to TRBJ2-2, with D possibly being TRBD2 (5 bases). The CDR3 covers 16 residues. Germline assignment: CDR1 SGHAT and CDR2 FQNNGV. Trimming took 4 bases from V and 1 from J, leaving 13 bases between them. Here the CDR3 reads CASSSWERMNTGELFF. In nucleotides, the CDR3 is TGTGCCAGCAGCTCCTGGGAGCGGATGAACACCGGGGAGCTGTTTTTT.

The sample holds a few counts of this clonotype. The chain recombines TRBV7-9 with TRBJ2-7; D possibly uses TRBD1 or TRBD2 (5 bases each). Germline V gene lookup returns CDR1 SEHNR and CDR2 FQNEAQ (reference sequence). Trimming removed 0 bases at V and 0 bases at J, with 12 bases between. The CDR3 is made up of 16 amino acids. CDR3 bases: TGTGCCAGCAGCTTAGCGGGACGCCAAGCCTCCTACGAGCAGTACTTC. Encoded protein: CASSLAGRQASYEQYF.

This clonotype was seen a few times. The chain is built from TRBV7-2 and TRBJ2-3, with TRBD2 matching over 11 bases. The CDR3 loop spans 16 amino acids. Germline V gene lookup returns CDR1 SGHTA and CDR2 FQGNSA. Losses at the gene ends were 5 bases for V and 6 bases for J; bases not matched to a gene: 10. The CDR3 sequence is CASSARSGRAGDTQYF. CDR3 sequence (DNA): TGTGCCAGCAGCGCCCGTAGCGGGAGGGCGGGGGATACGCAGTATTTT. The variable domain in full, completed from reference TRBV7-2 and TRBJ2-3, reads GAGVSQSPSNKVTEKGKDVELRCDPISGHTALYWYRQSLGQGLEFLIYFQGNSAPDKSGLPSDRFSAERTGGSVSTLTIQRTQQEDSAVYLCASSARSGRAGDTQYFGPGTRLTVL.

This clonotype turned up a few times. CDR3 DNA sequence: TGTGCCAGCAGCCCCGGGACCCTTAGGGGCTCGGGGACCCAGTACTTC. It encodes CASSPGTLRGSGTQYF. The V and J genes are TRBV14 and TRBJ2-5; D is possibly TRBD1 or TRBD2 (5 bases each). Germline V gene sequence: CDR1 SGHDN, CDR2 FVKESK. Trimming shortened V by 4 bases and J by 7 bases, and 22 bases separated the two germline ends. The CDR3 covers 16 residues. The full variable domain, rest sourced from reference TRBV14 and TRBJ2-5, is EAGVTQFPSHSVIEKGQTVTLRCDPISGHDNLYWYRRVMGKEIKFLLHFVKESKQDESGMPNNRFLAERTGGTYSTLKVQPAELEDSGVYFCASSPGTLRGSGTQYFGPGTRLLVL.

This clonotype turned up a few times. The rearrangement links TRBV19 to TRBJ2-2; 9 bases agree with TRBD1. The J segment lost 9 bases and the V segment lost 5 bases, leaving 4 bases of the junction unmatched. CDR3 length: 13 amino acids. Germline CDR1 LNHDA, CDR2 SQIVND (reference sequence). The CDR3 nucleotides read TGTGCCAGTAGTTCCGGGACAGGGAGGGAGCTGTTTTTT. Translated: CASSSGTGRELFF.

The chain joins TRBV12-3 or TRBV12-4 to TRBJ1-3; D is unresolved. V lost 7 bases and J lost 0, with 7 bases in between. The length of the CDR3 is 13 residues. As DNA, the CDR3 is TGTGCCAGCAATCAAGGCTCTGGAAACACCATATATTTT. This sequence encodes CASNQGSGNTIYF.

This clonotype was seen a handful of times. This chain uses TRBV7-9 with TRBJ1-5, with TRBD1 matching 8 bases. Germline assignment: CDR1 SEHNR and CDR2 FQNEAQ (reference sequence). Germline trimming cut 5 bases from V and 4 bases from J; bases unmatched to any gene: 10. The CDR3 totals 16 residues. CDR3: CASSPQGGGWNQPQHF. Here the CDR3 DNA reads TGTGCCAGCAGCCCACAGGGGGGAGGATGGAATCAGCCCCAGCATTTT.

This clonotype was observed a handful of times. V is TRBV6-5 and J is TRBJ2-7, with 8 bases fitting TRBD1. Germline lookup yields CDR1 MNHEY and CDR2 SVGAGI. V shed 0 bases and J 6 bases; nucleotides not matched to a gene: 4. The CDR3 is made up of 14 amino acids. CDR3 sequence reads: CASSYSDRGPEQYF. The CDR3 DNA reads TGTGCCAGCAGTTACTCCGACAGGGGACCCGAGCAGTACTTC.

The chain recombines TRBV12-3 or TRBV12-4 with TRBJ2-6; maybe TRBD1 (5 bases). V lost 10 bases and J 0 bases, leaving 7 bases between the germline ends. The CDR3 covers 13 residues. Written as DNA, the CDR3 is TGTGCCACCAGGGACTCTGGGGCCAACGTCCTGACTTTC. Amino acids: CATRDSGANVLTF.

In DNA form, the CDR3 reads TGTGCCAGCAGCCCGAACAAAGGCTCTGGAAACACCATATATTTT. Translating it yields CASSPNKGSGNTIYF. The rearrangement links TRBV4-2 to TRBJ1-3; D is ambiguous. Germline CDR1 LGHNA, CDR2 YNFKEQ. This CDR3 is built from 15 residues. Trimming removed 4 bases at V and 0 bases at J, with 10 bases between.

J is TRBJ2-5 and V is TRBV7-9, with 7 bases matching TRBD2. Looked up from germline, CDR1 is SEHNR and CDR2 is FQNEAQ (reference sequence). The CDR3 has 15 amino acids. J was trimmed by 5 bases and V by 1 base; bases with no gene match: 7. The CDR3 reads CASSLGAGGFETQYF. The DNA of the CDR3 is TGTGCCAGCAGCTTAGGCGCCGGGGGGTTCGAGACCCAGTACTTC.

This clonotype was seen only a few times. This chain uses TRBV20-1 with TRBJ2-7; TRBD1 is a possible D gene (5 bases). The germline gives CDR1 DFQATT, CDR2 SNEGSKA (reference sequence). The CDR3 runs to 14 residues. V was clipped by 2 bases and J by 6 bases, with 17 bases between them. The CDR3 sequence: CSARPPQAGFEQYF. CDR3 sequence (DNA): TGCAGTGCTAGACCCCCACAGGCAGGGTTCGAGCAGTACTTC.